One and the same sample provided the 20 T cell receptor beta chains below, sequenced in a study of cytomegalovirus exposure and HLA in healthy donors. Method: immunoSEQ multiplex PCR; TCRdb's copy keeps in-frame clones and lacks some. The data hold 100,000 to 150,000 clones, with 95% to 97% observed a single time. The sample was PBMCs. The receptors originated from a man in his late teens or twenties in good health and CMV-seronegative.

For the CDR3, the DNA is TGTGCCAAGGGTCTGGGCCGGGACAAACAAGAGACCCAGTACTTC. It translates to CAKGLGRDKQETQYF. This chain joins TRBV9 and TRBJ2-5; a possible D gene is TRBD1 (6 bases). Trimming left V 9 bases short and J 2 bases short, with 20 bases between. CDR3 length equals 15 residues. Germline assignment: CDR1 SGDLS and CDR2 YYNGEE.

The chain is built from TRBV18 and TRBJ1-2; 7 bases are shared with TRBD1. This CDR3 has 14 residues. V lost 2 bases to trimming and J lost 4 bases; unmatched junction nucleotides: 4. Looked up from germline, CDR1 is KGHSH and CDR2 is LQKENI. CDR3 in amino acids: CASSPGQASYGYTF. The CDR3 nucleotides are TGTGCCAGCTCACCAGGACAGGCTAGCTATGGCTACACCTTC.

V gene TRBV30 combines with J gene TRBJ1-1; D remains ambiguous. Germline V gene data show CDR1 as GTSNPN and CDR2 as SVGIG (reference sequence). V lost 2 bases and J 4 bases, leaving 14 bases between the germline ends. The CDR3 contains 14 residues. The CDR3 sequence is CAWSYGRRATEAFF. The CDR3, as DNA: TGTGCCTGGAGTTATGGGCGGAGGGCCACTGAAGCTTTCTTT.

The chain has TRBV27 and TRBJ2-2; 8 bases are shared with TRBD2. Trimming at V came to 5 bases and at J to 2 bases, leaving 13 bases not matched to a gene. Germline V gene data show CDR1 as MNHEY and CDR2 as SMNVEV (reference sequence). The CDR3 is 18 residues long. For the CDR3, the DNA is TGTGCCAGCAGTCTCTTTCCGGGTAGCGGGATTAACACCGGGGAGCTGTTTTTT. Protein: CASSLFPGSGINTGELFF.

V is TRBV5-1 and J is TRBJ2-7; TRBD2 is a possible D gene (7 bases). Germline lookup yields CDR1 SGHRS and CDR2 YFSETQ. This CDR3 comprises 12 residues. With 7 bases removed from V and 5 bases from J, the gap between germline ends came to 13 bases. The CDR3 reads CASAGGGDEQYF. The DNA of the CDR3 is TGCGCCAGCGCCGGAGGGGGGGACGAGCAGTACTTC.

The V call is TRBV29-1, the J call TRBJ2-1; TRBD2 is a possible D gene (5 bases). The CDR3 totals 13 residues. Germline lookup yields CDR1 SQVTM and CDR2 ANQGSEA. The V end was cut by 3 bases, the J end by 2 bases, with 8 bases between. The CDR3 spells CSVDAGTYNEQFF. For the CDR3, the DNA is TGCAGCGTTGATGCCGGGACCTACAATGAGCAGTTCTTC.

The rearrangement uses TRBV6-1 and TRBJ2-7, with 8 bases matching TRBD2. This CDR3 is 15 amino acids long. V lost 6 bases and J lost 0; bases outside the gene matches: 7. The V gene's germline CDR1 is MNHNS and CDR2 SASEGT. The DNA for the CDR3 is TGTGCCAGCAGCCCGACTAGCGCACACTCCTACGAGCAGTACTTC. Translated, it gives CASSPTSAHSYEQYF.

The chain links TRBV28 to TRBJ1-2, with a possible D match to TRBD1 (5 bases). This CDR3 contains 15 residues. Germline V lookup: CDR1 MDHEN, CDR2 SYDVKM. V lost 2 bases, J lost 0 bases, and 10 bases lay in between. The CDR3 bases are TGTGCCAGCAGTTTACAGTCAGGGTCTAACTATGGCTACACCTTC. Protein product: CASSLQSGSNYGYTF.

V is TRBV19 and J is TRBJ1-2; 7 nucleotides align to TRBD1. CDR1 LNHDA and CDR2 SQIVND come from the germline V gene (reference sequence). The CDR3 consists of 15 residues. Losses at the gene ends were 6 bases for V and 8 bases for J; bases not matched to a gene: 15. The CDR3 DNA follows: TGTGCCAGTAGCCCCTCCGTACAGGGGCTCGGGGGCTACACCTTC. Its protein is CASSPSVQGLGGYTF.

The chain employs TRBV7-9 and TRBJ1-1, with a weak D call TRBD1 (5 bases). This CDR3 has 14 amino acids. Trimming stripped 3 bases from V and 4 bases from J, with 12 bases between. CDR1 is SEHNR, CDR2 FQNEAQ, per germline (reference sequence). DNA of the CDR3: TGTGCCAGCAGCTTCCGGGAGGGGAGCACTGAAGCTTTCTTT. The encoded protein is CASSFREGSTEAFF.

The chain combines TRBV7-3 with TRBJ2-2; TRBD2 matches at 9 bases. Germline CDR1 is SGHTA and CDR2 is FQGTGA. V lost 1 base, J lost 5 bases, and 2 bases stayed unmatched. The CDR3 is 15 residues long. Here the CDR3 DNA reads TGTGCCAGCAGCTTAAGCGGGAGGGATACCGGGGAGCTGTTTTTT. It specifies CASSLSGRDTGELFF.

The rearrangement links TRBV5-8 to TRBJ2-7; the match to TRBD2 covers 11 bases. CDR1 and CDR2 from the germline V gene are SGHTS and YDEGEE. Germline trimming cut 3 bases from V and 2 bases from J; bases unmatched to any gene: 7. The CDR3 runs to 16 residues. The CDR3 loop reads CASSSNSGRAAYEQYF. The CDR3 region has the DNA TGTGCCAGCAGCTCTAATAGCGGGAGGGCCGCCTACGAGCAGTACTTC. Variable domain in full (rest from reference TRBV5-8 and TRBJ2-7): EAGVTQSPTHLIKTRGQQATLRCSPISGHTSVYWYQQALGLGLQFLLWYDEGEERNRGNFPPRFSGRQFPNYSSELNVNALELEDSALYLCASSSNSGRAAYEQYFGPGTRLTVT.

The chain employs TRBV5-1 and TRBJ2-3, with 11 bases that match TRBD2. Germline CDR1 is SGHRS and CDR2 is YFSETQ. The CDR3 loop spans 16 amino acids. With V trimmed by 4 bases and J by 1 base, 5 bases remained unmatched. CDR3: CASSRGTSGRTDTQYF. For the CDR3, the DNA is TGCGCCAGCAGCCGCGGGACTAGCGGACGCACAGATACGCAGTATTTT. Complete variable domain (other parts from reference TRBV5-1 and TRBJ2-3): KAGVTQTPRYLIKTRGQQVTLSCSPISGHRSVSWYQQTPGQGLQFLFEYFSETQRNKGNFPGRFSGRQFSNSRSEMNVSTLELGDSALYLCASSRGTSGRTDTQYFGPGTRLTVL.

The chain combines TRBV11-3 with TRBJ2-3; a weak D match, TRBD2 (7 bases). This CDR3 comprises 17 residues. Trimming pared 5 bases from V and 0 bases from J, leaving 18 bases between. CDR1 and CDR2 from the germline V gene are SGHNT and YENEEA. The CDR3 nucleotides read TGTGCCAGCAGCCTCTGGGCCGGGGGGCCTAGCACAGATACGCAGTATTTT. Amino acid sequence: CASSLWAGGPSTDTQYF.

This clone has just one count. The rearrangement links TRBV27 to TRBJ2-1; D is undetermined. In germline, CDR1 is MNHEY, CDR2 SMNVEV (reference sequence). With 2 bases removed from V and 3 bases from J, the gap between germline ends came to 11 bases. The CDR3 extends over 15 amino acids. As DNA, the CDR3 is TGTGCCAGCAGTTTAATAGCTCCCCACTACAATGAGCAGTTCTTC. Amino acid sequence: CASSLIAPHYNEQFF.

J is TRBJ2-3 and V is TRBV11-2, with no clear D. The CDR3 totals 12 residues. Germline CDR1 SGHAT, CDR2 FQNNGV. V dropped 4 bases and J dropped 4 bases, with 6 bases sitting between them. CDR3 residues: CASSSFSDTQYF. In nucleotides, the CDR3 is TGTGCCAGCAGCTCGTTCTCAGATACGCAGTATTTT.

The V and J genes are TRBV7-2 and TRBJ2-7; 8 positions agree with TRBD2. Germline CDR1 SGHTA, CDR2 FQGNSA. The CDR3 length is 15 residues. The ends lost 6 bases at V and 4 bases at J; junction bases unmatched: 11. The CDR3 spells CASRLALGGRYEQYF. CDR3 coding DNA: TGTGCCAGCAGACTTGCCCTGGGCGGGAGGTACGAGCAGTACTTC.

V usage is TRBV5-1 and J usage is TRBJ2-1; D may be TRBD2 (6 bases). This CDR3 has 15 amino acids. The germline V gene has CDR1 SGHRS and CDR2 YFSETQ. Deletions cut 0 bases from V and 4 bases from J, with 11 bases between. For the CDR3, the DNA is TGCGCCAGCAGCTTGGACGGGAGAGGGTACAATGAGCAGTTCTTC. Protein product: CASSLDGRGYNEQFF.

This chain connects TRBV4-2 to TRBJ2-5, with TRBD2 matching over 12 bases. This CDR3 is 17 amino acids long. CDR1 is LGHNA, CDR2 YNFKEQ, per germline. V was pared by 0 bases and J by 5 bases, with 7 bases of the junction left unmatched. The CDR3 region has the DNA TGTGCCAGCAGCCAAGAGGCTAGCGGGAGGGCCTGGGAGACCCAGTACTTC. It is translated as CASSQEASGRAWETQYF.

As concerns this clone: The same CDR3 can be traced to other DNA sequences in this sample. V gene TRBV4-2 combines with J gene TRBJ2-7, with D possibly matching TRBD2 (6 bases). V was pared by 1 base and J by 5 bases, with 6 bases between. The CDR3 is 12 amino acids. CDR1 and CDR2 from the germline V gene are LGHNA and YNFKEQ. CDR3 in DNA: TGTGCCAGCAGCCAAGGGGGGGACGAGCAGTACTTC. It codes for CASSQGGDEQYF.